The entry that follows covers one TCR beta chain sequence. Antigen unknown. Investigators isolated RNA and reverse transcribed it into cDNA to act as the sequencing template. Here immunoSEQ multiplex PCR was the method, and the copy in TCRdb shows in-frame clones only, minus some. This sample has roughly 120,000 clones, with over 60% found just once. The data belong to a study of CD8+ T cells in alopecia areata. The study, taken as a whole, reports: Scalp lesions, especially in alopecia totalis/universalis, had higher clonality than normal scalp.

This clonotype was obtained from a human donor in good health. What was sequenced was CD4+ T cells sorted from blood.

DNA for the CDR3: TGTGCCAGCAGCTTGAGGGACCAGCCCCAGCATTTT. This sequence encodes CASSLRDQPQHF. This chain uses TRBV7-4 with TRBJ1-5, with a weak D call TRBD1 (5 bases). CDR1 and CDR2 (germline): SGHVT, SQSDAQ. CDR3 size: 12 residues. The germline V and J ends were trimmed by 3 bases and 7 bases, with 7 bases remaining between them.